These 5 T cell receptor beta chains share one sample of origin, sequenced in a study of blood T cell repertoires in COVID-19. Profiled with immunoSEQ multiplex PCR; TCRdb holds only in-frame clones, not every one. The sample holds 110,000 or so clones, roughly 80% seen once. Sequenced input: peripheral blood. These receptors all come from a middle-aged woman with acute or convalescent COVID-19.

CDR3 DNA: TGTGCCAGCAGCCCAACATGGCGGGGGGAAGAGACCCAGTACTTC. This codes for CASSPTWRGEETQYF. This chain links TRBV9 with TRBJ2-5; 8 bases line up with TRBD2. The CDR3 consists of 15 residues. Trimming removed 4 bases from V and 3 bases from J; junction bases left unmatched: 8. Germline assignment: CDR1 SGDLS and CDR2 YYNGEE.

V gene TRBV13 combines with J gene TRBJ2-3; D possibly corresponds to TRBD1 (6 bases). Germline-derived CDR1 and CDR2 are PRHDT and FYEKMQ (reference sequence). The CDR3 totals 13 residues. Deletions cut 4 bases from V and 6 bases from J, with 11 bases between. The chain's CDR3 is CASSSIRGDTQYF. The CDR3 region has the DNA TGTGCCAGCAGCTCAATAAGGGGGGATACGCAGTATTTT.

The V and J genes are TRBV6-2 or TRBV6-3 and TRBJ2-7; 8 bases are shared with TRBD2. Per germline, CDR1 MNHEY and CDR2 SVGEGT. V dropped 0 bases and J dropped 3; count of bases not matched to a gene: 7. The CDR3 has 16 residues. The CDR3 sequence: CASSYSGLGGGYEQYF. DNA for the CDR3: TGTGCCAGCAGTTACTCGGGACTAGGTGGAGGCTACGAGCAGTACTTC.

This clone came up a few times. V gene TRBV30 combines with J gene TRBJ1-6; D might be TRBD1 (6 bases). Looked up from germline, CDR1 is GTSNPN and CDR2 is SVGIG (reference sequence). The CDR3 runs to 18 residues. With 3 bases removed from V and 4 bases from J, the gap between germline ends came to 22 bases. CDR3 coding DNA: TGTGCCTGGAGCATACGGGGGGCAGGGGCCTTTTATAATTCACCCCTCCACTTT. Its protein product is CAWSIRGAGAFYNSPLHF.

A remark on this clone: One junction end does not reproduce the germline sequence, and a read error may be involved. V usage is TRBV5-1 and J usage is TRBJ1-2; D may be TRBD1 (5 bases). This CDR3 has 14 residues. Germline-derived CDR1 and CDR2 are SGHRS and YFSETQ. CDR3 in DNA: TGCGCCAGCAGTTTGGATGGGGGAGGGTATGGCTACACCTTC. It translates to CASSLDGGGYGYTF.